A selection of T cell receptor beta chains follows, all from one sample in a study of OX40 agonist ivuxolimab in advanced cancers. Using immunoSEQ multiplex PCR, the repertoire was profiled, and TCRdb retains in-frame clones only, with some absent. The sample contains under 80,000 clones, around nine tenths of which appear only once. This material consisted of CD4+ or CD8+ T cells sorted from blood, taken in a trial of the OX40 agonist ivuxolimab. The receptors shown here come from an adult with an advanced solid tumor such as melanoma, head and neck, liver or kidney cancer. Each CDR3 is given with its conserved first and last residue. The order of the fields is clone size, J gene, D gene, V gene, CDR3 DNA, CDR3 protein. A D gene is named only where the DNA matches it firmly. Not every row has a clone size; where given, it reads once, few, many or a size class.

once TRBJ2-7 . TRBV30 TGTGCCTGGAGTGTAGGTGGCCAGGGAGCTTACGAGCAGTACTTC CAWSVGGQGAYEQYF
. TRBJ2-1 . TRBV9 TGTGCCAGCAGCGGGATGGGGCCGGGCAATGAGCAGTTCTTC CASSGMGPGNEQFF
. TRBJ2-2 . TRBV5-1 TGCGCCAGCAGCTTTGCCACCTTATACACCGGGGAGCTGTTTTTT CASSFATLYTGELFF
. TRBJ1-5 TRBD1 TRBV10-2 TGCGCCAGCAGCGCGGGACAGATTAGCAATCAGCCCCAGCATTTT CASSAGQISNQPQHF
. TRBJ2-2 . TRBV28 TGTGCCAGCAGTTTATTTATGACGTCCGGGGAGCTGTTTTTT CASSLFMTSGELFF
. TRBJ1-6 TRBD1 TRBV5-4 TGTGCCAGCAGCGGAGGGGACAGGAATTCACCCCTCCACTTT CASSGGDRNSPLHF
. TRBJ1-1 . TRBV7-2 TGTGCCAGCAGCTTCAACGGACAGATGAACACTGAAGCTTTCTTT CASSFNGQMNTEAFF
. TRBJ1-1 . TRBV2 TGTGCCAGCAGTGGTACTGAAGCTTTCTTT CASSGTEAFF
. TRBJ2-7 TRBD2 TRBV2 TGTGCCAGCAGTGGGGGGGGTACCGAGGTCTACGAGCAGTACTTC CASSGGGTEVYEQYF
few TRBJ2-2 TRBD2 TRBV9 TGTGCCAGCAAAGCGGGAGGGCCTGGTGACACCGGGGAGCTGTTTTTT CASKAGGPGDTGELFF
once TRBJ2-7 TRBD2 TRBV5-6 TGTGCCAGCAGCAATAGCGGGAGGGCTTCCGAGCAGTACTTC CASSNSGRASEQYF
. TRBJ2-1 TRBD2 TRBV4-2 TGTGCCAGCAGCCAAGTCCCAGCGGGAGCTCTTGGGGGCCATGAGCAGTTCTTC CASSQVPAGALGGHEQFF
. TRBJ2-1 TRBD2 TRBV4-3 TGCGCCAGCAGCCAAGGGACTAGCGGGAGGGCCTTTAATGAGCAGTTCTTC CASSQGTSGRAFNEQFF
once TRBJ2-3 . TRBV11-3 TGTGCCAGCAGCTCCCCACCCGAGGGGGGGCCGGATACGCAGTATTTT CASSSPPEGGPDTQYF
. TRBJ1-4 . TRBV5-4 TGTGCCAGCAGCTTATCGCATGGAGTGGAGGGTGAAAAACTGTTTTTT CASSLSHGVEGEKLFF
. TRBJ2-3 . TRBV6-4 TGTGCCAGCAGTGACTCGAAGGGAGATACGCAGTATTTT CASSDSKGDTQYF